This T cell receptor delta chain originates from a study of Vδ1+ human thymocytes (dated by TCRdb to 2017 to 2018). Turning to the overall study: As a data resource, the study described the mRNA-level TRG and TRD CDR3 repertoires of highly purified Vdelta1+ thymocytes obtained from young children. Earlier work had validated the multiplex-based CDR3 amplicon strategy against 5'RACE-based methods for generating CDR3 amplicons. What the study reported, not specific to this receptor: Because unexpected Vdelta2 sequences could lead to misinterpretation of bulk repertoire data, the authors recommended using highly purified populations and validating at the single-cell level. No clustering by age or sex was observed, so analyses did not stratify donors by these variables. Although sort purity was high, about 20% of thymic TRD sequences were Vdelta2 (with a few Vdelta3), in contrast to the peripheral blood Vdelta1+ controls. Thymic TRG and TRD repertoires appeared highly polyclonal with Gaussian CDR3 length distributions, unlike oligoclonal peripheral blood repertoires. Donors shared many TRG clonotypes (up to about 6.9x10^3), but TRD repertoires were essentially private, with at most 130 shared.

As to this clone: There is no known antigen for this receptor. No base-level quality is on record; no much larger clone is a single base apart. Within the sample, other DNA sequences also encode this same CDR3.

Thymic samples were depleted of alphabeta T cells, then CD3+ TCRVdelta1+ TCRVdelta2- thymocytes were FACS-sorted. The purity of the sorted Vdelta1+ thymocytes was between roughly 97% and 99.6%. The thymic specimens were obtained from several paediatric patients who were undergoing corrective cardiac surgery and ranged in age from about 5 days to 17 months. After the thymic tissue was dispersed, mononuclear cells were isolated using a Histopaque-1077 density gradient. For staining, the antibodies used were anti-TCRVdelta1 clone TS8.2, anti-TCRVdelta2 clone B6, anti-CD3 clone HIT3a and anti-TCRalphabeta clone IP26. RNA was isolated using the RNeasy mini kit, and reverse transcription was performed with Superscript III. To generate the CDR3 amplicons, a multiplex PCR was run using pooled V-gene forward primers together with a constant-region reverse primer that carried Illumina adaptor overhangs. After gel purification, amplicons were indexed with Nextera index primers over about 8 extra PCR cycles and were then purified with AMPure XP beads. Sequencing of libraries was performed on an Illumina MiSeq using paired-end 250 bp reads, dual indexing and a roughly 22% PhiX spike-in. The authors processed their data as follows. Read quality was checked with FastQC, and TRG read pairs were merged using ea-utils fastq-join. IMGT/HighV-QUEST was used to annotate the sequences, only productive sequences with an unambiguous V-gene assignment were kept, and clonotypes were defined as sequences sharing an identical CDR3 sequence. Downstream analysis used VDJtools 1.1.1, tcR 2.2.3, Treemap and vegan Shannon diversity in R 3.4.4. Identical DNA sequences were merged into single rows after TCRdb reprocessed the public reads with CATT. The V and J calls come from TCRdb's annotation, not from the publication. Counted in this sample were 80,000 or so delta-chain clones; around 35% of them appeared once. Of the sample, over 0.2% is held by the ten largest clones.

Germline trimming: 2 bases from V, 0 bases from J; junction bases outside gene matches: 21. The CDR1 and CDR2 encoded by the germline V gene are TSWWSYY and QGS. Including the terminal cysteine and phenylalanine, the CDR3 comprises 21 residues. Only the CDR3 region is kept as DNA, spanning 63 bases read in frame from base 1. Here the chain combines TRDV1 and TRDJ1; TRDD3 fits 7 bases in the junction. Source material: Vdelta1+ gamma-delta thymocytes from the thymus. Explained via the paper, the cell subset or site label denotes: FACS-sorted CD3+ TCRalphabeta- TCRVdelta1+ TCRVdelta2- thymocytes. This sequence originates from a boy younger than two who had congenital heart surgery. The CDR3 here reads CALGETSLRLSGGRYTDKLIF. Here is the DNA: TGTGCTCTTGGGGAAACCTCCCTGCGCCTCTCTGGGGGCCGTTACACCGATAAACTCATCTTT.